This T cell receptor (beta chain) came from a study of cytomegalovirus exposure and HLA in healthy donors (dated 2017 in TCRdb). For the study in its entirety: The roughly 650 repertoires of the first cohort and the roughly 110 validation repertoires were produced on the same platform, according to a later analysis. Besides the first cohort of around 700 subjects, a separate validation cohort made up of about 120 different subjects was used. To predict cytomegalovirus infection status, the study brought together high-throughput TCR immunosequencing, statistical association of individual TCRs with disease status, and machine learning. The study aimed to test whether signatures of past pathogen exposure could be identified by cataloging public T cell receptors.

CDR1 SGHRS and CDR2 YFSETQ are derived from the germline V gene. V was cut back by 3 bases and J by 0 bases, leaving a gap of 19 bases between them. From the cysteine through the phenylalanine, the CDR3 covers 19 amino acids. Solely the CDR3 DNA is kept, with 57 bases framed from the first base. The donors belonged to the validation cohort of around 110 subjects, which was separate from the roughly 700-subject first cohort. Study-wide conclusions, independent of this receptor: In both the original and validation cohorts, the classifier was reported to diagnose cytomegalovirus status with high specificity and sensitivity. All 120 or so repertoires were used to score co-occurrence in the validation cohort in a later analysis, because that analysis had no HLA typing for the cohort. Subsequent analysis determined that TCRs grouped into clusters in the first cohort also showed a tendency toward co-occurrence across the roughly 130 validation repertoires, and 94% of cluster scores exceeded 0. A few of the identified cytomegalovirus-associated TCR beta chains were confirmed in vitro to be specific for cytomegalovirus antigens. The study gave a list of about 170 TCR beta chains associated with cytomegalovirus. The authors suggested that the approach could potentially be extended to other disease states and immunological phenotypes. Across donors, most TCR sequences were observed very rarely, whereas some public TCRs were present in many individuals.

Libraries were made using the immunoSEQ multiplex PCR assay. The paper's data handling went like this. A statistical classification framework was built to diagnose cytomegalovirus status from the catalog of TCR beta chain sequences. Sourced from immuneACCESS, this table was stored by TCRdb with only in-frame sequences that have V and J called. A share of the clones is absent; for the studies checked, an unresolved V gene accounts for under half, and the remainder has no known explanation. The V and J calls and clone size were taken over from that table, and D and trimming were inferred from the DNA. The sample includes around 230,000 clones, with around 87% observed a single time. The ten largest account for 1% to 1.5% of the sample. A remark on this clone: Its antigen has not been determined. No qualities accompany the bases; no much larger clone lies one base away.

The sequence came from a woman aged 25-40 years in good health and CMV-seropositive. Here the chain combines TRBV5-1 and TRBJ2-6, and TRBD1 may be the D gene, going by 5 matching bases. The specimen was PBMCs. The CDR3 in this case is CASSSGQRTRSSGANVLTF. The DNA sequence follows: TGCGCCAGCAGCTCAGGACAAAGGACCCGAAGCTCTGGGGCCAACGTCCTGACTTTC. Beyond the CDR3, the reference TRBV5-1 and TRBJ2-6 genes provide the residues; the full variable domain reads: KAGVTQTPRYLIKTRGQQVTLSCSPISGHRSVSWYQQTPGQGLQFLFEYFSETQRNKGNFPGRFSGRQFSNSRSEMNVSTLELGDSALYLCASSSGQRTRSSGANVLTFGAGSRLTVL.